This TCR beta chain emerged from a study of response to subunit inactivated influenza vaccine. CDR1 is MGHDK, CDR2 SYGVNS, per germline. V lost 8 bases and J lost 2, with 12 bases in between. There are 13 residues in the CDR3. This clonotype was observed at least ten times. TCRdb reanalysed the RT-PCR reads using MiXCR and keeps one entry per CDR3 protein. The data show 400,000 to 550,000 distinct CDR3 sequences, with roughly 23% seen just once and around 1.8% held by the top ten. This TCR was recovered from a man aged 50-60 years who received an inactivated influenza vaccine. The V gene is TRBV25-1, the J gene TRBJ1-1; no reliable D call. The source material was CD4+ T cells sorted from PBMCs, sampled less than 6 days after vaccination. The CDR3 region is CASREYRNTEAFF. As DNA, the CDR3 is TGTGCCAGCCGGGAGTACCGTAACACTGAAGCTTTCTTT.